Shown below are 27 T cell receptor beta chains from a single sample sequenced in a study of blood T cells in healthy people across ages. A second PCR, run for 7 to 11 cycles, used a sample-barcoded 5' primer plus a J-beta primer mix. A single record per CDR3 protein comes from TCRdb applying MiXCR to the 5' RACE reads. The sample consists of hundreds of thousands of distinct CDR3 sequences, about 62% of them appearing once. The sequenced sample was blood. Receptors originate from a man aged 25-45 years in good health.

In its sample, this clonotype was seen a few times. This rearrangement joins TRBV12-3 or TRBV12-4 to TRBJ2-7; D gene unclear. V was trimmed by 1 base and J by 5 bases, leaving 15 bases between them. This CDR3 is 15 amino acids long. The CDR3 region is CASSLDPSTAHEQYF. The CDR3 bases are TGTGCCAGCAGTTTAGACCCCTCAACCGCCCACGAGCAGTACTTC.

This rearrangement joins TRBV27 to TRBJ2-1, with 9 bases that match TRBD2. V trimming: 5 bases; J trimming: 10 bases; junction bases outside the gene matches: 9. CDR3 length: 14 residues. In germline, CDR1 is MNHEY, CDR2 SMNVEV (reference sequence). CDR3 in amino acids: CASSVAGAHREQFF. The CDR3 region has the DNA TGTGCCAGCAGTGTAGCGGGAGCCCACAGGGAGCAGTTCTTC.

The CDR3 region has the DNA TGTGCCAGCAGGACGACCGAGGGCTCCTACAATGAGCAGTTCTTC. It codes for CASRTTEGSYNEQFF. This rearrangement joins TRBV27 to TRBJ2-1; perhaps TRBD2 as D (5 bases). Deletions cut 6 bases from V and 0 bases from J, with 12 bases between. This CDR3 has 15 residues. Germline CDR1 MNHEY, CDR2 SMNVEV (reference sequence).

The V gene is TRBV7-2, the J gene TRBJ2-3; 10 bases agree with TRBD2. J was trimmed by 5 bases and V by 0 bases; bases with no gene match: 5. CDR1 SGHTA and CDR2 FQGNSA come from the germline V gene. This CDR3 contains 16 residues. The chain's CDR3 is CASSLAIAGGGDTQYF. The CDR3 DNA reads TGTGCCAGCAGCTTAGCTATAGCGGGGGGTGGAGATACGCAGTATTTT.

V gene TRBV28 combines with J gene TRBJ2-1, with TRBD1 matching 9 bases. Germline assignment: CDR1 MDHEN and CDR2 SYDVKM. The V gene end was trimmed by 3 bases and the J gene end by 6 bases; junction bases not matched to a gene: 6. This CDR3 comprises 15 residues. Here the CDR3 reads CASSFGDRDSNEQFF. In DNA, the CDR3 is TGTGCCAGCAGTTTCGGGGACAGGGACAGCAATGAGCAGTTCTTC.

V is TRBV11-2 and J is TRBJ2-1, with TRBD2 matching 7 bases. V was pared by 5 bases and J by 10 bases, with 11 bases of the junction left unmatched. The CDR3 totals 14 residues. CDR1 is SGHAT and CDR2 is FQNNGV in the germline V gene. The CDR3 loop reads CASSPTSLGFEQFF. In DNA, the CDR3 is TGTGCCAGCAGCCCGACTAGCCTTGGGTTCGAGCAGTTCTTC.

The rearrangement links TRBV2 to TRBJ2-3; 14 nucleotides match TRBD2. The V gene end was trimmed by 3 bases and the J gene end by 4 bases; junction bases not matched to a gene: 3. CDR3 length: 16 amino acids. Germline V gene data show CDR1 as SNHLY and CDR2 as FYNNEI. The CDR3 reads CASSDPTSGGADTQYF. CDR3 nucleotides: TGTGCCAGCAGTGACCCGACTAGCGGGGGGGCAGATACGCAGTATTTT.

V gene TRBV20-1 combines with J gene TRBJ2-6; unclear D gene. The CDR3 loop spans 15 amino acids. V lost 4 bases and J lost 0, with 10 bases in between. Germline CDR1 is DFQATT and CDR2 is SNEGSKA (reference sequence). CDR3 residues: CSATDRNSGANVLTF. In nucleotides, the CDR3 is TGCAGTGCTACAGACCGAAACTCTGGGGCCAACGTCCTGACTTTC.

The rearrangement joins TRBV7-8 to TRBJ2-1, with D possibly matching TRBD2 (5 bases). Trimming took 5 bases from V and 0 from J, leaving 17 bases between them. CDR3 length: 17 amino acids. The V gene's germline CDR1 is SGHVS and CDR2 FQNEAQ. The CDR3 here is CASSVRREGGSYNEQFF. The CDR3 nucleotides read TGTGCCAGCAGCGTAAGGCGTGAGGGCGGCTCCTACAATGAGCAGTTCTTC.

The chain carries TRBV6-2 or TRBV6-3 and TRBJ2-4; 8 bases match TRBD1. Unmatched junction bases numbered 5, after V lost 4 bases and J lost 6 bases. The germline CDR1 and CDR2 sequences are MNHEY and SVGEGT. The CDR3 length is 14 residues. CDR3 nucleotide sequence: TGTGCCAGCAGTTCCCAGGGGGCGGGAAACATTCAGTACTTC. It specifies CASSSQGAGNIQYF.

The chain links TRBV2 to TRBJ1-4; D remains unclear. Germline values: CDR1 SNHLY, CDR2 FYNNEI. The CDR3 is 17 residues long. Trimming pared 7 bases from V and 0 bases from J, leaving 18 bases between. CDR3 DNA: TGTGCCAGCATTGTAGACCTCTGGGCCGCAACTAATGAAAAACTGTTTTTT. This encodes CASIVDLWAATNEKLFF.

V gene TRBV2 combines with J gene TRBJ2-1; D remains ambiguous. The ends were cut back, 8 bases at V and 8 bases at J, with 7 bases in the middle. The CDR3 consists of 10 residues. Per germline, CDR1 SNHLY and CDR2 FYNNEI. The CDR3 protein is CASGLYEQFF. Written as DNA, the CDR3 is TGTGCCAGCGGGTTGTATGAGCAGTTCTTC.

The J gene is TRBJ2-4, the V gene TRBV5-1; TRBD1 is a possible D gene (6 bases). The J call may be mistaken, given a closer DNA end match to TRBJ2-7. In germline, CDR1 is SGHRS, CDR2 YFSETQ. CDR3 length equals 16 residues. Here the CDR3 reads CASSFLKDSEGYEQYF. The CDR3 bases are TGCGCCAGCAGCTTTTTAAAGGACAGCGAGGGATACGAGCAGTACTTC.

This chain connects TRBV25-1 to TRBJ2-1; D is possibly TRBD1 or TRBD2 (7 bases each). With 7 bases removed from V and 0 bases from J, the gap between germline ends came to 16 bases. The CDR3 contains 16 residues. The V gene's germline CDR1 is MGHDK and CDR2 SYGVNS. DNA of the CDR3: TGTGCCAGCAAAGGGGGCGGGGGTAACTCCTACAATGAGCAGTTCTTC. It encodes CASKGGGGNSYNEQFF. Together with reference TRBV25-1 and TRBJ2-1, the CDR3 gives the full variable domain: EADIYQTPRYLVIGTGKKITLECSQTMGHDKMYWYQQDPGMELHLIHYSYGVNSTEKGDLSSESTVSRIRTEHFPLTLESARPSHTSQYLCASKGGGGNSYNEQFFGPGTRLTVL.

The chain employs TRBV7-9 and TRBJ2-1, with D tentatively TRBD2 (6 bases). The V end was cut by 1 base, the J end by 13 bases, with 14 bases between. Germline CDR1 SEHNR, CDR2 FQNEAQ (reference sequence). The CDR3 length is 13 residues. CDR3 in amino acids: CASSLDTRETQFF. CDR3 DNA: TGTGCCAGCAGCTTAGATACACGGGAGACCCAGTTCTTC.

The chain couples TRBV9 to TRBJ1-2; unclear D gene. Trimming took off 2 bases at V and 5 bases at J, with 13 bases between the two ends. CDR1 is SGDLS and CDR2 is YYNGEE in the germline V gene. The CDR3 length is 14 residues. CDR3 DNA sequence: TGTGCCAGCAGCGTTGATACGGCCCGGTATGGCTACACCTTC. This gives the protein CASSVDTARYGYTF.

Regarding this clonotype: The junction departs from the called germline gene at one end, perhaps through a read error. The gene calls are TRBV29-1 and TRBJ2-3, with D possibly called TRBD1 or TRBD2 (5 bases each). This CDR3 is 15 amino acids long. Germline V gives CDR1 SQVTM, CDR2 ANQGSEA. The CDR3 DNA reads as TGCAGCGCTGAATCCCGGGGACCCCCACAAGATACGCAGTATTTT. This gives the protein CSAESRGPPQDTQYF.

The chain couples TRBV7-2 to TRBJ1-6, with 9 bases identical to TRBD1. Germline assignment: CDR1 SGHTA and CDR2 FQGNSA. This CDR3 is built from 14 residues. The V and J ends lost 5 bases and 10 bases, in that order; junction bases with no gene match: 6. The CDR3 sequence: CASSHGTGKSPLHF. The CDR3 DNA follows: TGTGCCAGCAGCCACGGGACAGGGAAGTCACCCCTCCACTTT. Looking up the rest from reference TRBV7-2 and TRBJ1-6 gives the full variable domain: GAGVSQSPSNKVTEKGKDVELRCDPISGHTALYWYRQSLGQGLEFLIYFQGNSAPDKSGLPSDRFSAERTGGSVSTLTIQRTQQEDSAVYLCASSHGTGKSPLHFGNGTRLTVT.

The chain has TRBV28 and TRBJ2-5; tentatively, D is TRBD2 (6 bases). The assigned J gene may be wrong: the sequence end matches TRBJ2-7 better. CDR1 and CDR2 from the germline V gene are MDHEN and SYDVKM. There are 14 residues in the CDR3. The CDR3 region has the DNA TGTGCCAGCAGTTTATGGGCGGGACTCAACGAGCAGTACTTC. Amino acid sequence: CASSLWAGLNEQYF.

The chain recombines TRBV28 with TRBJ2-1; 7 bases line up with TRBD2. The CDR3 covers 14 residues. V trimming: 9 bases; J trimming: 0 bases; junction bases outside the gene matches: 5. CDR1 and CDR2 (germline): MDHEN, SYDVKM. The CDR3 loop is CASTTGGSYNEQFF. The CDR3 bases are TGTGCCAGTACTACGGGAGGCTCCTACAATGAGCAGTTCTTC.

The sample holds a few counts of this clonotype. The chain recombines TRBV27 with TRBJ2-1; D is possibly TRBD2 (7 bases). Germline V gene lookup returns CDR1 MNHEY and CDR2 SMNVEV (reference sequence). Trimming shortened V by 2 bases and J by 9 bases, and 29 bases separated the two germline ends. The CDR3 spans 19 residues. CDR3 nucleotide sequence: TGTGCCAGCAGTTTACCCATTTCTAACCCCGGGGGCGGGGGCGTTGAGCAGTTCTTC. It is translated as CASSLPISNPGGGGVEQFF.

V is TRBV12-3 or TRBV12-4 and J is TRBJ1-6; no reliable D call. V was pared by 5 bases and J by 5 bases, with 13 bases between. This CDR3 is built from 15 residues. The CDR3 sequence is CASSQEAPNNSPLHF. Written as DNA, the CDR3 is TGTGCCAGCAGTCAGGAGGCACCCAATAATTCACCCCTCCACTTT.

The genes are TRBV29-1 and TRBJ1-1, with 7 bases matching TRBD1. With V trimmed by 4 bases and J by 4 bases, 9 bases remained unmatched. CDR3 length: 14 residues. Germline V gene sequence: CDR1 SQVTM, CDR2 ANQGSEA. The chain's CDR3 is CSVAEGGAVTEAFF. CDR3 sequence (DNA): TGCAGCGTTGCCGAAGGGGGCGCCGTCACTGAAGCTTTCTTT.

The chain employs TRBV29-1 and TRBJ2-2; 13 bases line up with TRBD2. J lost 7 bases, V lost 6 bases, and 2 bases had no gene match. The CDR3 has 13 amino acids. The germline gives CDR1 SQVTM, CDR2 ANQGSEA. This CDR3 is CSVGTSGNGELFF. In nucleotides, the CDR3 is TGCAGCGTCGGGACTAGCGGGAACGGGGAGCTGTTTTTT.

The rearrangement uses TRBV6-5 and TRBJ1-2, with 10 nucleotides matching TRBD1. CDR1 and CDR2 (germline): MNHEY, SVGAGI. The junction had 7 bases not matched to a gene; V was cut back by 0 bases and J by 6 bases. The CDR3 has 16 amino acids. The CDR3 loop is CASSYSPETGGNGYTF. The CDR3 nucleotides read TGTGCCAGCAGTTACTCACCCGAGACAGGGGGCAATGGCTACACCTTC.

The chain combines TRBV11-3 with TRBJ2-7; no firm D call. Germline lookup yields CDR1 SGHNT and CDR2 YENEEA. The CDR3 covers 12 residues. With 6 bases removed from V and 3 bases from J, the gap between germline ends came to 9 bases. Here the CDR3 DNA reads TGTGCCAGCAGATTGACCGACTACGAGCAGTACTTC. Its translation: CASRLTDYEQYF.

This clonotype was seen a few times. This sequence joins TRBV7-2 and TRBJ2-1; D might be TRBD2 (5 bases). CDR1 SGHTA and CDR2 FQGNSA come from the germline V gene. V was trimmed by 3 bases and J by 9 bases, leaving 18 bases between them. The CDR3 is 15 amino acids. The CDR3 DNA reads as TGTGCCAGCAGCTTGAAGAGCAGCGGTGTTAGTGAGCAGTTCTTC. Protein: CASSLKSSGVSEQFF.